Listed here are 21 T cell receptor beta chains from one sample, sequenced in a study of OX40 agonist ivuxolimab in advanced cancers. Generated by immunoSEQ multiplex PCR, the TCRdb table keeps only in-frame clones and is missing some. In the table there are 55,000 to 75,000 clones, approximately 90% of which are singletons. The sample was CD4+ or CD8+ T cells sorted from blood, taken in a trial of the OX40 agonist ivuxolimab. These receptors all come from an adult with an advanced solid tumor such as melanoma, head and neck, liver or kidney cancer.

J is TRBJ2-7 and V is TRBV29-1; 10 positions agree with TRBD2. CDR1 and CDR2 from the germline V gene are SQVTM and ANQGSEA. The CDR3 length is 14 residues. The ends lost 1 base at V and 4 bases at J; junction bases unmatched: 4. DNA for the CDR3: TGCAGCGTTGAAGGCACTAGCGGGGATTACGAGCAGTACTTC. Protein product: CSVEGTSGDYEQYF.

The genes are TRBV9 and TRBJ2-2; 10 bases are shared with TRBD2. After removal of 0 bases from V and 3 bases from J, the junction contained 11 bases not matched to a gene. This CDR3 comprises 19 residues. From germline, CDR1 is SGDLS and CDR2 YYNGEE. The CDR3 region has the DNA TGTGCCAGCAGCGTAGGGCTAGCGGGAGATGGTATGGACACCGGGGAGCTGTTTTTT. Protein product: CASSVGLAGDGMDTGELFF.

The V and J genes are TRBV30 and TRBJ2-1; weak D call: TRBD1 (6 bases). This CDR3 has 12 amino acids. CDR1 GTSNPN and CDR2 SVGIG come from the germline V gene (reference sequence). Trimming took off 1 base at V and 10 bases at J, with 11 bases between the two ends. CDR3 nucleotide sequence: TGTGCCTGGAGTGCAGCCGGGACAGAGCAGTTCTTC. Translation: CAWSAAGTEQFF.

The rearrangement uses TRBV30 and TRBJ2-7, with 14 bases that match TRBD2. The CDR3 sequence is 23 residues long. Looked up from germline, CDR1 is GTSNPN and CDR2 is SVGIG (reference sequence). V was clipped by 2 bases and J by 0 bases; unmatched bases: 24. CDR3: CAWSYRFLITGGLAGALSYEQYF. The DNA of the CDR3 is TGTGCCTGGAGTTATAGGTTCCTCATTACAGGGGGACTAGCGGGAGCCCTCTCCTACGAGCAGTACTTC.

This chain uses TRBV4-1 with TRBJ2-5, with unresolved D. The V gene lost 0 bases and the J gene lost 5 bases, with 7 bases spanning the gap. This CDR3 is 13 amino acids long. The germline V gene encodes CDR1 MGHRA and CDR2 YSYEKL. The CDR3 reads CASSQEVVETQYF. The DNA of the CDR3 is TGCGCCAGCAGCCAAGAAGTCGTTGAGACCCAGTACTTC.

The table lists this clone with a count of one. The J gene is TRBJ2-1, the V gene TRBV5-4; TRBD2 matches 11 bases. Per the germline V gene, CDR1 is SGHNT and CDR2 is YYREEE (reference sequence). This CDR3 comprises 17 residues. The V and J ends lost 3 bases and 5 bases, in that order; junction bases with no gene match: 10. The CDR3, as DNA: TGTGCCAGCAGCTCTGGGGTTGTACTAGCGGGAGACAATGAGCAGTTCTTC. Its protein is CASSSGVVLAGDNEQFF. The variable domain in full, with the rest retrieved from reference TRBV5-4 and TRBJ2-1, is ETGVTQSPTHLIKTRGQQVTLRCSSQSGHNTVSWYQQALGQGPQFIFQYYREEENGRGNFPPRFSGLQFPNYSSELNVNALELDDSALYLCASSSGVVLAGDNEQFFGPGTRLTVL.

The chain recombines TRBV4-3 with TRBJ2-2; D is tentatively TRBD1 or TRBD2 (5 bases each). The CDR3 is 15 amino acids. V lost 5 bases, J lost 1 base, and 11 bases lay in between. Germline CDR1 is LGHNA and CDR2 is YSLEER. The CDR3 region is CASSYGTKNTGELFF. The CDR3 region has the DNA TGCGCCAGCAGCTACGGGACCAAGAACACCGGGGAGCTGTTTTTT.

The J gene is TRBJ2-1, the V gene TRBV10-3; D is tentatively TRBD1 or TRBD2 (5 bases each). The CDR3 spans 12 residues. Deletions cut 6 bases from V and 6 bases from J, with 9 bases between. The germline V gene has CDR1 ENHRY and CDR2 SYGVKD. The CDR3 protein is CAIRVGGNEQFF. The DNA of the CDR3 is TGTGCCATCAGGGTTGGGGGCAATGAGCAGTTCTTC.

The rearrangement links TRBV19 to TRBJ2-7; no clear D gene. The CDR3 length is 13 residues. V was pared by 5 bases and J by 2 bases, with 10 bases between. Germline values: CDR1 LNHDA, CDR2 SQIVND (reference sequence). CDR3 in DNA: TGTGCCAGTAGTCAGGCCATAGCCTACGAGCAGTACTTC. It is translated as CASSQAIAYEQYF.

The CDR3 here is CASSQAGSPEAFF. CDR3 in DNA: TGCGCCAGCAGCCAAGCGGGGTCCCCTGAAGCTTTCTTT. The rearrangement joins TRBV4-3 to TRBJ1-1; D not resolved. Trimming shortened V by 1 base and J by 6 bases, and 9 bases separated the two germline ends. The germline V gene has CDR1 LGHNA and CDR2 YSLEER. This CDR3 contains 13 residues.

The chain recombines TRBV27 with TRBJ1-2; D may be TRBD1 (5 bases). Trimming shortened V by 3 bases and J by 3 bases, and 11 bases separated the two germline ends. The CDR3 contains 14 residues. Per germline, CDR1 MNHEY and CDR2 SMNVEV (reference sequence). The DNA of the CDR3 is TGTGCCAGCAGTTTTCGGGGCAGGGACTATGGCTACACCTTC. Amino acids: CASSFRGRDYGYTF.

CDR3: CASSSPVEGVMNTEAFF. The DNA of the CDR3 is TGTGCCAGCAGTTCACCCGTCGAGGGCGTCATGAACACTGAAGCTTTCTTT. The chain combines TRBV28 with TRBJ1-1; D remains ambiguous. CDR3 length: 17 amino acids. V was shortened by 4 bases and J by 0 bases, with 18 bases between the two germline ends. Germline V gene lookup returns CDR1 MDHEN and CDR2 SYDVKM.

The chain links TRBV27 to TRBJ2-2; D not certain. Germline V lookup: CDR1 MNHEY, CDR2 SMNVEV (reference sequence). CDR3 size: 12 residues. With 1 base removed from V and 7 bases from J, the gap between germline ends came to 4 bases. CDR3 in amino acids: CASSLYLGELFF. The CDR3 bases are TGTGCCAGCAGTTTATATCTCGGGGAGCTGTTTTTT.

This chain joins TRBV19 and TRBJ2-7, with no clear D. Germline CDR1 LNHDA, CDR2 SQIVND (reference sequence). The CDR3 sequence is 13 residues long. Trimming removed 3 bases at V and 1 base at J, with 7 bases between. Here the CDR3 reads CASSMLGSYEQYF. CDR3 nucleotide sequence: TGTGCCAGTAGTATGCTGGGATCCTACGAGCAGTACTTC.

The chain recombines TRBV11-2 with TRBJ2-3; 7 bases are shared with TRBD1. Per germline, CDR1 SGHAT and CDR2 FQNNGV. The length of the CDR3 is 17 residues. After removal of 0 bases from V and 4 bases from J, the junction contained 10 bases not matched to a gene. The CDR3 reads CASSLDETGSLADTQYF. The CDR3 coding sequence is TGTGCCAGCAGCTTAGATGAGACAGGGTCGTTGGCAGATACGCAGTATTTT.

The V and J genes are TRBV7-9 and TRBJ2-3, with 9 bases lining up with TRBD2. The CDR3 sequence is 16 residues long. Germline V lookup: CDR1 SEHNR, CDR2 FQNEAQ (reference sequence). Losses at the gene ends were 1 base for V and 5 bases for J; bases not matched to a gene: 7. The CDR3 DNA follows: TGTGCCAGCAGCTTAGAACCAGCGGGAGGTAAAGATACGCAGTATTTT. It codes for CASSLEPAGGKDTQYF.

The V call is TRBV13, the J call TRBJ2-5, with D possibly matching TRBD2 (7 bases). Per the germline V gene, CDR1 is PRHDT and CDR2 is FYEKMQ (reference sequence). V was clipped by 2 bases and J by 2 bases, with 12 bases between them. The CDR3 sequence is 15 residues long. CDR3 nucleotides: TGTGCCAGCAGCTTACGGGGGGCGCTTCAAGAGACCCAGTACTTC. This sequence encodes CASSLRGALQETQYF.

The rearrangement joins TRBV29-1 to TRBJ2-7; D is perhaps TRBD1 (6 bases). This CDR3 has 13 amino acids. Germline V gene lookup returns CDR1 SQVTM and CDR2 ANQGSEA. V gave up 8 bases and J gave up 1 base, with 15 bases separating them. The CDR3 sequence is CSPAGTSSYEQYF. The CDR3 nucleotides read TGCAGCCCTGCTGGGACATCTTCCTACGAGCAGTACTTC.

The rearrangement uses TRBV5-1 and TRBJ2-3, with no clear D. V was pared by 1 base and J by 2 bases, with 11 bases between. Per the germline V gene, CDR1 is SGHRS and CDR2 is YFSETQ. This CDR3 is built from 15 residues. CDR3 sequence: CASSLTVQSTDTQYF. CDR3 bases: TGCGCCAGCAGCTTGACAGTCCAATCCACAGATACGCAGTATTTT. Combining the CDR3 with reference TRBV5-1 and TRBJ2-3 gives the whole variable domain KAGVTQTPRYLIKTRGQQVTLSCSPISGHRSVSWYQQTPGQGLQFLFEYFSETQRNKGNFPGRFSGRQFSNSRSEMNVSTLELGDSALYLCASSLTVQSTDTQYFGPGTRLTVL.

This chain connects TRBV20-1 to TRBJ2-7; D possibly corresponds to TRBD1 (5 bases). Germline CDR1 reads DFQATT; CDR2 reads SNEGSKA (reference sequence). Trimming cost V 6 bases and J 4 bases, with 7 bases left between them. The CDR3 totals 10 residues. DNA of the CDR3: TGCAGTGCACAGGATTACGAGCAGTACTTC. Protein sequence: CSAQDYEQYF.

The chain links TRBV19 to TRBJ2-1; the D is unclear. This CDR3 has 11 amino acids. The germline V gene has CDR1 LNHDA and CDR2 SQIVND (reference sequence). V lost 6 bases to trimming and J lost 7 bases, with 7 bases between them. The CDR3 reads CASSFGNEQFF. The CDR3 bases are TGTGCCAGTAGCTTCGGGAATGAGCAGTTCTTC.